This T cell receptor beta chain was recovered during a study of blood T cell repertoires in COVID-19. Losses at the gene ends were 5 bases for V and 3 bases for J; bases not matched to a gene: 3. Germline values: CDR1 MNHNY, CDR2 SVGAGI (reference sequence). The length of the CDR3 is 14 residues. Profiled with immunoSEQ multiplex PCR; TCRdb holds only in-frame clones, not every one. The sample includes about 270,000 clones, approximately 90% of them seen just once. The sequenced sample consisted of PBMCs or T cells enriched from blood (not recorded which). This clonotype was sampled from a man in his forties who had been exposed to COVID-19. The rearrangement uses TRBV6-6 and TRBJ2-2; the match to TRBD1 covers 7 bases. CDR3 loop: CASSVGQDTGELFF. The CDR3 nucleotides read TGTGCCAGCAGTGTCGGACAGGACACCGGGGAGCTGTTTTTT.